This TCR beta chain was identified in a study of shared clonotypes between healthy human individuals. The CDR3 has 16 residues. V shed 6 bases and J 2 bases; nucleotides not matched to a gene: 13. Germline CDR1 reads MNHEY; CDR2 reads SMNVEV (reference sequence). Every immunoSEQ plate was one replicate of a subset's evenly spread DNA. Assay used: immunoSEQ multiplex PCR; TCRdb lists only in-frame clones, some missing. This sample yields about 2.4 million clones, of which around 94% are seen a single time; roughly 0.13% belongs to the top ten. This rearrangement joins TRBV27 to TRBJ2-7, with 7 bases that match TRBD1. The clonotype originates from a man in his late teens or twenties in good health. Sequenced: naive CD4+ T cells sorted from blood. Subset noted: CD45RA+ positively selected. In nucleotides, the CDR3 is TGTGCCAGCAGGAAATCTACGGGACAGCCAACCTACGAGCAGTACTTC. It codes for CASRKSTGQPTYEQYF.